This T cell receptor beta chain was captured in a study of molecular identifiers for immune sequencing clone quantification. Study results and caveats: Whereas naive cells kept under 1% of molecules in clones above 20 RNA copies, such clones held over 97% in effectors.

As previously described, bulk TCR libraries were made using listed TCR primers. Each CDR3 protein gets one entry after TCRdb re-called the PCR reads with MiXCR. The table lists approximately 550,000 distinct CDR3 sequences, roughly 25% of them singletons. Note on this clonotype: Antigen unknown. Given a much more abundant clone one base away, this may be a read error.

In germline, CDR1 is SGHRS, CDR2 YFSETQ. V lost 3 bases and J 6 bases, leaving 10 bases between the germline ends. CDR3 size: 12 residues. Sequenced: naive CD8+ T cells from blood, with Jurkat cell RNA spiked in. This sample's subset: FACS-sorted CD8+CD4-CCR7+CD45RA+ naive T cells. The rearrangement joins TRBV5-1 to TRBJ2-7, with D hard to call. This TCR derives from a human donor in good health. Some libraries in this study had Jurkat cell RNA spiked in. The CDR3 spells CASSSSPSEQYF. CDR3 sequence (DNA): TGCGCCAGCAGCTCCAGCCCCTCCGAGCAGTACTTC.